These 9 T cell receptor beta chains were all obtained from the same sample, sequenced in a study of PD-1 blockade in classical Hodgkin lymphoma. Sequenced by immunoSEQ multiplex PCR; TCRdb stores in-frame clones only, minus some. The repertoire holds tens of thousands of clones, with about 92% as singletons. All patients experienced relapse after autologous stem cell transplantation, and brentuximab vedotin exposure was variable. Sequenced material: peripheral blood mononuclear cells (PBMCs), taken at baseline. All receptors come from a human donor with classical Hodgkin lymphoma.

V gene TRBV7-8 combines with J gene TRBJ2-1, with 12 bases aligning to TRBD2. The CDR3 contains 14 residues. V dropped 5 bases and J dropped 9; count of bases not matched to a gene: 5. The germline V gene has CDR1 SGHVS and CDR2 FQNEAQ. The CDR3 coding sequence is TGTGCCAGCAGCGCGGGACTAGCGGGCCTTGAGCAGTTCTTC. It codes for CASSAGLAGLEQFF.

Turning to this clone: The junction departs from germline at one end; a sequencing error may be responsible. This sequence joins TRBV7-7 and TRBJ2-2, with D possibly TRBD2 on 5 matching bases. The CDR3 loop spans 17 amino acids. CDR1 is SSHAT and CDR2 is FNYEAQ in the germline V gene (reference sequence). This CDR3 reads CASSPTLTGWNTGELFF. The CDR3 coding sequence is TGTGCTAGCAGCCCCACCTTGACGGGGTGGAACACCGGGGAGCTGTTTTTT.

The rearrangement links TRBV6-6 to TRBJ2-1; D gene ambiguous. The ends were cut back, 8 bases at V and 8 bases at J, with 7 bases in the middle. Germline V gene sequence: CDR1 MNHNY, CDR2 SVGAGI (reference sequence). The CDR3 length is 10 residues. For the CDR3, the DNA is TGTGCCAGCGGGTCTCATGAGCAGTTCTTC. Encoded protein: CASGSHEQFF.

This clone was seen only once. This chain connects TRBV27 to TRBJ2-2; 12 positions agree with TRBD2. Germline V gives CDR1 MNHEY, CDR2 SMNVEV (reference sequence). The CDR3 consists of 16 residues. Trimming removed 6 bases from V and 1 base from J; junction bases left unmatched: 3. Here the CDR3 DNA reads TGTGCCAGCAGCAAGACTAGCGGGGGGAACACCGGGGAGCTGTTTTTT. It encodes CASSKTSGGNTGELFF.

The rearrangement uses TRBV6-1 and TRBJ1-3; 9 bases line up with TRBD1. Germline V lookup: CDR1 MNHNS, CDR2 SASEGT. CDR3 size: 16 residues. After removal of 0 bases from V and 4 bases from J, the junction contained 4 bases not matched to a gene. CDR3 sequence reads: CASSEAGTGTGNTIYF. For the CDR3, the DNA is TGTGCCAGCAGTGAAGCGGGGACAGGGACAGGAAACACCATATATTTT.

The chain has TRBV6-5 and TRBJ2-1, with 7 bases that match TRBD1. After removal of 0 bases from V and 15 bases from J, the junction contained 14 bases not matched to a gene. The CDR3 is 15 residues long. CDR1 MNHEY and CDR2 SVGAGI come from the germline V gene. The CDR3 loop is CASSYSGDSPRGPFF. Here the CDR3 DNA reads TGTGCCAGCAGTTACTCTGGGGACAGCCCAAGAGGGCCGTTCTTC.

The chain employs TRBV6-5 and TRBJ2-7; D tentatively reads TRBD1 or TRBD2 (5 bases each). This CDR3 contains 15 residues. Per germline, CDR1 MNHEY and CDR2 SVGAGI. Trimming shortened V by 5 bases and J by 2 bases, and 16 bases separated the two germline ends. This CDR3 is CASSTGSGIPYEQYF. DNA of the CDR3: TGTGCCAGCAGTACGGGGTCAGGGATTCCCTACGAGCAGTACTTC.

This clone was detected a few times. This chain links TRBV28 with TRBJ2-7, with 7 bases aligning to TRBD2. This CDR3 spans 15 amino acids. V was clipped by 7 bases and J by 0 bases; unmatched bases: 9. Germline values: CDR1 MDHEN, CDR2 SYDVKM. CDR3 residues: CASTSLSGFSYEQYF. CDR3 in DNA: TGTGCCAGCACCAGCCTTAGCGGGTTCTCCTACGAGCAGTACTTC.

This chain uses TRBV28 with TRBJ2-2; no definite D call. V lost 3 bases and J 7 bases, leaving 15 bases between the germline ends. CDR1 MDHEN and CDR2 SYDVKM come from the germline V gene. This CDR3 comprises 15 residues. The CDR3 protein is CASSFRASLGGELFF. The CDR3 nucleotides are TGTGCCAGCAGTTTTAGAGCGTCTTTAGGCGGGGAGCTGTTTTTT.